The 12 T cell receptor beta chains given below trace back to one sample, sequenced in a study of CD8+CD57+ T cells in acquired aplastic anemia. Genomic DNA, the template, was used for profiling of the TCR beta VDJ and CDR3. TCRdb reanalysed the reads using MiXCR and keeps one entry per CDR3 protein. The sample records 150,000 to 200,000 distinct CDR3 sequences, less than 55% being singletons. The source material was sorted CD4+, CD8+, or CD8+CD57+ T cells (not recorded which) from PBMCs. These receptors came from a human donor in good health.

This chain uses TRBV5-6 with TRBJ2-7, with D maybe TRBD2 (5 bases). The ends were cut back, 5 bases at V and 2 bases at J, with 14 bases in the middle. CDR3 length: 14 amino acids. The germline V gene encodes CDR1 SGHDT and CDR2 YYEEEE. The CDR3 coding sequence is TGTGCCAGCAGTCACGTGGACTCGACCTACGAGCAGTACTTC. Its translation is CASSHVDSTYEQYF.

This clonotype was recorded a few times. The chain links TRBV2 to TRBJ2-7; 7 bases agree with TRBD2. Germline V gene sequence: CDR1 SNHLY, CDR2 FYNNEI. V dropped 5 bases and J dropped 2; count of bases not matched to a gene: 6. This CDR3 is 14 amino acids long. The CDR3: CASSLGLAAYEQYF. The DNA of the CDR3 is TGTGCCAGCAGTCTGGGGCTAGCGGCCTACGAGCAGTACTTC.

This clonotype was detected only a few times. A much larger clone sits a single nucleotide away, making a read error possible. The CDR3 loop reads CASSKTGIPETQYF. CDR3 nucleotide sequence: TGTGCCAGCAGTAAGACAGGGATACCAGAGACCCAGTACTTC. This sequence joins TRBV12-3 or TRBV12-4 and TRBJ2-5, with TRBD1 matching over 7 bases. V dropped 5 bases and J dropped 4; count of bases not matched to a gene: 7. This CDR3 comprises 14 residues.

This clonotype was seen a single time. The chain has TRBV7-9 and TRBJ2-7, with TRBD2 matching over 7 bases. The germline V gene has CDR1 SEHNR and CDR2 FQNEAQ (reference sequence). The CDR3 totals 15 residues. Trimming at V came to 1 base and at J to 1 base, leaving 4 bases not matched to a gene. CDR3 DNA sequence: TGTGCCAGCAGCTTAGTCTGGCGGGGGTCCTACGAGCAGTACTTC. Protein product: CASSLVWRGSYEQYF.

This clonotype was counted between two and nine times. The CDR3 does not end in the conserved phenylalanine or tryptophan, so this is likely a read error. The DNA is left out, because the CDR3 cannot be placed on it with certainty; the CDR3 is given as TCRdb lists it. The rearrangement joins TRBV4-1 to TRBJ2-7; the listed D gene, TRBD2, was not tested against the DNA. Germline V lookup: CDR1 MGHRA, CDR2 YSYEKL. A total of 8 residues make up the CDR3, ends included. CDR3 protein: CASSQVAG.

The V gene is TRBV19, the J gene TRBJ1-3, with unresolved D. CDR3 size: 14 residues. Trimming cost V 7 bases and J 0 bases, with 10 bases left between them. Germline values: CDR1 LNHDA, CDR2 SQIVND (reference sequence). CDR3 coding DNA: TGTGCCAGTACGGCAGGCGTCTCTGGAAACACCATATATTTT. It codes for CASTAGVSGNTIYF.

This sequence joins TRBV6-2 or TRBV6-3 and TRBJ1-5; 7 bases agree with TRBD1. Germline trimming cut 6 bases from V and 4 bases from J; bases unmatched to any gene: 15. This CDR3 is built from 17 residues. Germline CDR1 reads MNHEY; CDR2 reads SVGEGT. CDR3 sequence: CASRGEPGQLRNQPQHF. The CDR3 nucleotides are TGTGCCAGCAGAGGGGAACCGGGACAGTTGCGAAATCAGCCCCAGCATTTT.

This clonotype was detected only a few times. The rearrangement joins TRBV3-1 to TRBJ1-5; D call uncertain. The germline V gene has CDR1 LGHDT and CDR2 YNNKEL (reference sequence). This CDR3 is 15 amino acids long. V lost 5 bases and J 2 bases, leaving 13 bases between the germline ends. In nucleotides, the CDR3 is TGTGCCAGCAGCGAATCCGGGGTTGGCAATCAGCCCCAGCATTTT. Its translation: CASSESGVGNQPQHF.

On this clonotype: With a much larger clone just one base away, this may be a read error. It is likely a read error, because the conserved phenylalanine at the end of the CDR3 is missing. The chain couples TRBV5-6 to TRBJ2-5, with D possibly TRBD2 on 6 matching bases. The germline CDR1 and CDR2 sequences are SGHDT and YYEEEE. The length of the CDR3 is 15 residues. Deletions cut 4 bases from V and 3 bases from J, with 16 bases between. The CDR3 DNA follows: TGTGCCAGCAGCAAGGGACTTACACGCAAAGAGACCCAGTACTCC. Protein sequence: CASSKGLTRKETQYS.

The sample holds a few counts of this clonotype. The genes are TRBV15 and TRBJ2-7; no clear D. The CDR3 contains 13 residues. CDR1 and CDR2 (germline): LNHNV, YYDKDF (reference sequence). The V end was cut by 0 bases, the J end by 7 bases, with 10 bases between. Here the CDR3 reads CATSRDRSAEQYF. The CDR3 bases are TGTGCCACCAGCAGAGATCGGAGCGCTGAGCAGTACTTC.

This clonotype was seen a handful of times. The rearrangement links TRBV2 to TRBJ2-5; TRBD1 matches 7 bases. Germline V gives CDR1 SNHLY, CDR2 FYNNEI. The CDR3 loop spans 12 amino acids. V was pared by 8 bases and J by 6 bases, with 6 bases of the junction left unmatched. CDR3 protein: CASVQGVKTQYF. The CDR3 DNA reads as TGTGCCAGCGTCCAGGGGGTAAAGACCCAGTACTTC.

The chain recombines TRBV5-1 with TRBJ1-4; TRBD1 matches 8 bases. Trimming took 0 bases from V and 16 from J; bases not matched to a gene: 8. The CDR3 totals 13 residues. Germline loops: CDR1 SGHRS, CDR2 YFSETQ. Written as DNA, the CDR3 is TGCGCCAGCAGCTTGGATGACAGGACAGGGAAGTTTTTT. As protein: CASSLDDRTGKFF.